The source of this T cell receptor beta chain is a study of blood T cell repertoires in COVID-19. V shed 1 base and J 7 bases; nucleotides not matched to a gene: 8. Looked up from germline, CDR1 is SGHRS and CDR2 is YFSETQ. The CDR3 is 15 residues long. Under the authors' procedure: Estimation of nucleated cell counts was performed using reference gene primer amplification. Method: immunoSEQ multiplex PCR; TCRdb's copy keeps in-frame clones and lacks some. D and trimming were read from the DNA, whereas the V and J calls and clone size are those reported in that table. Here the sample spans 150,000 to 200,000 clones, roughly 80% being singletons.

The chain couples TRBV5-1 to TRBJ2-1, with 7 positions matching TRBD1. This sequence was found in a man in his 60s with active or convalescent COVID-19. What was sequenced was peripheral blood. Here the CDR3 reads CASSLKGGGSNEQFF. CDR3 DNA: TGCGCCAGCAGCTTGAAAGGGGGCGGGTCGAATGAGCAGTTCTTC.